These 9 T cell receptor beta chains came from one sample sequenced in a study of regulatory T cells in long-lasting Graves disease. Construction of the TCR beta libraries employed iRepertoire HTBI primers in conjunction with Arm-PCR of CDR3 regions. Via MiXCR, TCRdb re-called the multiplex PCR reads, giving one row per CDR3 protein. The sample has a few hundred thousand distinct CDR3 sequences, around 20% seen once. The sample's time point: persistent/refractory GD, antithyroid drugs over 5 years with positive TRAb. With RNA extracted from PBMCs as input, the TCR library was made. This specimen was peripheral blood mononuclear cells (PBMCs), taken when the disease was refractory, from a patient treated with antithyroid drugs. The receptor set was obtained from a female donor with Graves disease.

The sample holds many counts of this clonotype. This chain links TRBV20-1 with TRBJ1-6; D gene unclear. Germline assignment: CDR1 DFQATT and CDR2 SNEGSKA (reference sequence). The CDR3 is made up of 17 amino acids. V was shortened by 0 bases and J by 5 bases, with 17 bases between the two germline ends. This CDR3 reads CSARDLGYWDNNSPLHF. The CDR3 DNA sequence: TGCAGTGCTAGAGATCTAGGGTATTGGGATAATAATTCACCCCTCCACTTT.

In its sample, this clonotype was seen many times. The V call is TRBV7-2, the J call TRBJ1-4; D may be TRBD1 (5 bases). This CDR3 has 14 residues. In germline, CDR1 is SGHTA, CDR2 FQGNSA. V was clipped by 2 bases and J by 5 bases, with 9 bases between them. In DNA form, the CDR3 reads TGTGCCAGCAGCTTATGGGACGTCAATGAAAAACTGTTTTTT. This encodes CASSLWDVNEKLFF.

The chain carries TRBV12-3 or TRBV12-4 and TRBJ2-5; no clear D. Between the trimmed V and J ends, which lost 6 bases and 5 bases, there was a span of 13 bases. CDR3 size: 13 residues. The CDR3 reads CASRKGLGETQYF. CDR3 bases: TGTGCCAGCAGAAAAGGGTTGGGGGAGACCCAGTACTTC.

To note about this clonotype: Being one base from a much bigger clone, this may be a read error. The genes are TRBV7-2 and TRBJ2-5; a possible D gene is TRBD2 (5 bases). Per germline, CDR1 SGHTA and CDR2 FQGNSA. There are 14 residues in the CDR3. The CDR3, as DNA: TGTGCCAGCAGCTCCGGACTTCAACAAGAGATCCAGTACTTC. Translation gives CASSSGLQQEIQYF. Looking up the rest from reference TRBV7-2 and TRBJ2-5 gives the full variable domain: GAGVSQSPSNKVTEKGKDVELRCDPISGHTALYWYRQSLGQGLEFLIYFQGNSAPDKSGLPSDRFSAERTGGSVSTLTIQRTQQEDSAVYLCASSSGLQQEIQYFGPGTRLLVL.

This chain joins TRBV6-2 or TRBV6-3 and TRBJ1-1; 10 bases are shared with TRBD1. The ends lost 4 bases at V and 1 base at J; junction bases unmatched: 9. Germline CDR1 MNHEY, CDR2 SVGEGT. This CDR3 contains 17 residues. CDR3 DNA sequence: TGTGCCAGCAGTTCCGGGACAGGGGTTTACTCGAACACTGAAGCTTTCTTT. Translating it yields CASSSGTGVYSNTEAFF.

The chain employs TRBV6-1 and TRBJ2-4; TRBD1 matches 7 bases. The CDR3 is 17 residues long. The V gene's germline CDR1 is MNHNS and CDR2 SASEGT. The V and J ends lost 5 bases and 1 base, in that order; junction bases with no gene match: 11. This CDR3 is CASSKKTGPGAKNIQYF. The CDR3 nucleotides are TGTGCCAGCAGTAAAAAGACAGGGCCTGGGGCCAAAAACATTCAGTACTTC.

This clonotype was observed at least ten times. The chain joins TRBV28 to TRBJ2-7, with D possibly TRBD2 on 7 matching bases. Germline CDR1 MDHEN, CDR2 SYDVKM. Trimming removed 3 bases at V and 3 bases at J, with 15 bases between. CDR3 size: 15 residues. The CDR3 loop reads CASSFFGGGVYEQYF. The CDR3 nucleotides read TGTGCCAGCAGTTTTTTTGGCGGGGGCGTCTACGAGCAGTACTTC.

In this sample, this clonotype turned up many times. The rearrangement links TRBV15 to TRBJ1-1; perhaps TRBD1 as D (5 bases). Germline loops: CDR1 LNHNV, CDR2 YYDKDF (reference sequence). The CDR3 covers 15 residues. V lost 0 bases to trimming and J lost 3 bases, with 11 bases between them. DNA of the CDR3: TGTGCCACCAGCAGAGATTTAGGAGGGGACACTGAAGCTTTCTTT. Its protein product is CATSRDLGGDTEAFF.

The CDR3 nucleotides are TGTGCCAGCAGTTACTCGCTGGGATCTCCCACAGATACGCAGTATTTT. Amino acid sequence: CASSYSLGSPTDTQYF. V gene TRBV6-6 combines with J gene TRBJ2-3; D is uncertain. Germline CDR1 and CDR2: MNHNY and SVGAGI (reference sequence). This CDR3 spans 16 amino acids. The V end was cut by 0 bases, the J end by 2 bases, with 12 bases between.